The 15 T cell receptor beta chains presented below share a single source sample, sequenced in a study of T cells in Graves' hyperthyroidism and ophthalmopathy. Using RNA transcripts as the source, TCR beta CDR3 regions were amplified. HTBI primers drove first-round RT-PCR of the TCR CDR3. Via MiXCR, TCRdb re-called the multiplex PCR reads, giving one row per CDR3 protein. The repertoire consists of about 400,000 distinct CDR3 sequences, with approximately 15% occurring once and the leading ten covering 5% to 6%. Input material: blood. These receptors were taken from a woman between 18 and 30 years old with Graves' hyperthyroidism.

This clonotype was seen many times. The chain employs TRBV30 and TRBJ1-1, with D hard to call. The CDR3 extends over 11 amino acids. Trimming removed 2 bases from V and 7 bases from J, with 8 bases in between. The V gene's germline CDR1 is GTSNPN and CDR2 SVGIG (reference sequence). CDR3 nucleotides: TGTGCCTGGAGTTTCAGAAATGAAGCTTTCTTT. Amino acid sequence: CAWSFRNEAFF.

This clonotype was picked up many times. The CDR3 loop is CASSSTGTATYEQYF. Written as DNA, the CDR3 is TGTGCCAGCAGTAGCACCGGGACAGCCACCTACGAGCAGTACTTC. The genes are TRBV28 and TRBJ2-7; 7 bases are a match to TRBD1. CDR3 length equals 15 residues. After removal of 5 bases from V and 2 bases from J, the junction contained 9 bases not matched to a gene. Germline V lookup: CDR1 MDHEN, CDR2 SYDVKM.

This clonotype was seen ten or more times. This chain connects TRBV27 to TRBJ1-2; D not resolved. The CDR3 is made up of 12 amino acids. CDR1 is MNHEY and CDR2 is SMNVEV in the germline V gene (reference sequence). The V end lost 8 bases, the J end lost 8 bases, and 15 bases lay between the germline ends. CDR3 sequence (DNA): TGTGCCAGCGGAGTTTACATGGGGGGCTACACCTTC. Its translation: CASGVYMGGYTF.

The table lists this clonotype with many counts. This chain joins TRBV5-1 and TRBJ1-1; D might be TRBD1 (6 bases). From germline, CDR1 is SGHRS and CDR2 YFSETQ. Trimming took off 0 bases at V and 6 bases at J, with 9 bases between the two ends. CDR3 length: 13 residues. The CDR3 nucleotides read TGCGCCAGCAGCTTGGACAGGACAGCTGAAGCTTTCTTT. This codes for CASSLDRTAEAFF.

This chain links TRBV18 with TRBJ1-2, with D hard to call. This CDR3 contains 13 residues. Germline loops: CDR1 KGHSH, CDR2 LQKENI. V was cut by 3 bases and J by 3 bases, with 8 bases left in between. The CDR3 sequence: CASSPSVYYGYTF. CDR3 bases: TGTGCCAGCTCACCGTCAGTATACTATGGCTACACCTTC.

This clonotype was seen a handful of times. The chain combines TRBV28 with TRBJ1-5, with D possibly TRBD1 on 5 matching bases. The CDR3 totals 13 residues. From germline, CDR1 is MDHEN and CDR2 SYDVKM. The V and J ends lost 6 bases and 8 bases respectively, with 14 bases between them. The CDR3 DNA is TGTGCCAGCAGCCTTCCGGGGGTTAAGCCCCAGCATTTT. Protein product: CASSLPGVKPQHF.

This clonotype was counted at least ten times. The V call is TRBV2, the J call TRBJ2-7; possibly TRBD1 or TRBD2 for D (6 bases each). CDR3 size: 15 residues. The germline V gene has CDR1 SNHLY and CDR2 FYNNEI. The V end was cut by 3 bases, the J end by 6 bases, with 18 bases between. CDR3 coding DNA: TGTGCCAGCAGTGATCGACTACAGGGACTTGGCGAGCAGTACTTC. Residues: CASSDRLQGLGEQYF.

About this clonotype: The junction shows a germline mismatch at one end, possibly a read error. This chain's CDR3 is CANSQDYPGAGANVLTF. The CDR3 region has the DNA TGCGCCAACAGCCAAGACTACCCAGGGGCTGGGGCCAACGTCCTGACTTTC. The J gene is TRBJ2-6, the V gene TRBV4-3; a weak D match, TRBD1 (6 bases). The CDR3 has 17 residues. The germline CDR1 and CDR2 sequences are LGHNA and YSLEER.

In regard to this clonotype: A much larger clone differs by one base, so this may be a read error. The chain has TRBV9 and TRBJ1-2; the match to TRBD1 covers 8 bases. Unmatched junction bases numbered 2, after V lost 4 bases and J lost 3 bases. CDR1 and CDR2 from the germline V gene are SGDLS and YYNGEE. This CDR3 contains 13 residues. The CDR3 here is CASSRTGYYGYTF. The CDR3 DNA sequence: TGTGCCAGCAGCCGGACAGGGTACTATGGCTACACCTTC.

This clonotype was detected a few times. V usage is TRBV5-6 and J usage is TRBJ1-2; perhaps TRBD1 as D (5 bases). The CDR3 has 15 amino acids. V was trimmed by 0 bases and J by 4 bases, leaving 13 bases between them. CDR1 SGHDT and CDR2 YYEEEE come from the germline V gene. The CDR3: CASSLGQTSGYGYTF. The CDR3 DNA reads as TGTGCCAGCAGCTTGGGACAGACGAGCGGCTATGGCTACACCTTC.

As for this clonotype: With a much larger clone just one base away, this may be a read error. CDR3 protein: CSLSKKGLVETQYF. CDR3 bases: TGCAGTCTATCAAAAAAGGGACTAGTGGAGACCCAGTACTTC. The chain has TRBV20-1 and TRBJ2-5, with 8 bases aligning to TRBD2. Germline CDR1 reads DFQATT; CDR2 reads SNEGSKA (reference sequence). The length of the CDR3 is 14 residues. V dropped 8 bases and J dropped 5; count of bases not matched to a gene: 13.

This clonotype was detected a few times. Since a much larger clone is just one base distant, this may be a read error. This chain joins TRBV20-1 and TRBJ2-1; D uncertain. Between the trimmed V and J ends, which lost 5 bases and 8 bases, there was a span of 16 bases. Germline lookup yields CDR1 DFQATT and CDR2 SNEGSKA (reference sequence). The CDR3 has 13 amino acids. Here the CDR3 DNA reads TGCAGTGCTGATACAGTAAGTACCCATGAGCAGTTCTTC. Protein: CSADTVSTHEQFF.

V and J are TRBV15 and TRBJ2-2, with a weak D call TRBD2 (6 bases). V gave up 1 base and J gave up 4 bases, with 7 bases separating them. The CDR3 consists of 14 residues. CDR1 LNHNV and CDR2 YYDKDF come from the germline V gene (reference sequence). DNA for the CDR3: TGTGCCACCAGCAGAGGCGGGGCCACCGGGGAGCTGTTTTTT. Translated, it gives CATSRGGATGELFF.

The chain uses TRBV12-3 or TRBV12-4 and TRBJ2-5; 10 positions match TRBD2. V dropped 4 bases and J dropped 4; count of bases not matched to a gene: 3. The CDR3 contains 14 residues. This chain's CDR3 is CASSSLAGVETQYF. CDR3 DNA: TGTGCCAGCAGTTCCCTAGCGGGAGTAGAGACCCAGTACTTC.

As for this clonotype: This may be a read error, as it is one base from a much larger clone. The CDR3 spells CACRASGRDNEQFF. The CDR3 DNA is TGTGCCTGTAGGGCTAGCGGGAGGGACAATGAGCAGTTCTTC. The chain employs TRBV6-2 or TRBV6-3 and TRBJ2-1; 12 nucleotides line up with TRBD2. The CDR3 is made up of 14 amino acids. Unmatched junction bases numbered 7, after V lost 11 bases and J lost 5 bases. Per the germline V gene, CDR1 is MNHEY and CDR2 is SVGEGT.